The 29 T cell receptor beta chains reported below all come from one sample, sequenced in a study of cytomegalovirus exposure and HLA in healthy donors. In the PCR, 60 Vbeta and 13 Jbeta primers were used. Generated by immunoSEQ multiplex PCR, the TCRdb table keeps only in-frame clones and is missing some. The repertoire holds some 180,000 clones, approximately 70% seen once, with 1.8% in the top ten. The sample comprised PBMCs. These receptors were taken from a woman in her thirties in good health and CMV-seronegative.

The chain combines TRBV30 with TRBJ2-1, with a tentative D call TRBD2 (7 bases). Trimming pared 0 bases from V and 6 bases from J, leaving 24 bases between. This CDR3 has 18 residues. Germline lookup yields CDR1 GTSNPN and CDR2 SVGIG (reference sequence). The CDR3, as DNA: TGTGCCTGGAGTGTTATATTTTCGAGGGGGGGACCCACCAATGAGCAGTTCTTC. Translation: CAWSVIFSRGGPTNEQFF.

The gene calls are TRBV7-9 and TRBJ1-2, with 9 nucleotides matching TRBD1. The CDR3 contains 16 residues. The V and J ends lost 5 bases and 3 bases, in that order; junction bases with no gene match: 10. The germline V gene has CDR1 SEHNR and CDR2 FQNEAQ (reference sequence). The CDR3 coding sequence is TGTGCCAGCAGCCTTTGGGACAGGGCGAAAGACTATGGCTACACCTTC. Protein sequence: CASSLWDRAKDYGYTF.

This chain joins TRBV19 and TRBJ2-3, with unresolved D. Trimming removed 3 bases at V and 3 bases at J, with 4 bases between. Germline V gives CDR1 LNHDA, CDR2 SQIVND (reference sequence). This CDR3 region has 12 residues. The CDR3 nucleotides are TGTGCCAGTAGTATCGGGACAGATACGCAGTATTTT. Protein product: CASSIGTDTQYF.

The V gene is TRBV6-1, the J gene TRBJ2-7, with 8 bases matching TRBD2. CDR3 length: 15 residues. The V segment lost 8 bases and the J segment 0 bases; nucleotides outside the gene matches: 9. The germline V gene has CDR1 MNHNS and CDR2 SASEGT. For the CDR3, the DNA is TGTGCCAGCGTGCCGGGGGGGTTCCGCTCCTACGAGCAGTACTTC. This codes for CASVPGGFRSYEQYF.

This clone has just a few counts. The chain joins TRBV18 to TRBJ2-7; D is ambiguous. Germline CDR1 and CDR2: KGHSH and LQKENI. Trimming removed 2 bases at V and 3 bases at J, with 11 bases between. CDR3 length: 14 residues. CDR3 protein: CASSPTEQNYEQYF. The DNA of the CDR3 is TGTGCCAGCTCACCAACGGAGCAGAACTACGAGCAGTACTTC.

This clone was seen only a few times. The chain links TRBV28 to TRBJ1-2; a weak D match, TRBD1 (5 bases). CDR3 size: 13 residues. Trimming pared 2 bases from V and 8 bases from J, leaving 12 bases between. The germline gives CDR1 MDHEN, CDR2 SYDVKM. CDR3 sequence reads: CASSLAGPWGYTF. In DNA, the CDR3 is TGTGCCAGCAGTTTAGCAGGGCCGTGGGGCTACACCTTC.

This clone was seen a handful of times. The rearrangement links TRBV27 to TRBJ2-5; no firm D call. V lost 1 base to trimming and J lost 5 bases, with 17 bases between them. From germline, CDR1 is MNHEY and CDR2 SMNVEV (reference sequence). This CDR3 is 16 amino acids long. The CDR3 bases are TGTGCCAGCAGTTTATTCGGCAGCGATCTCGGGGAGACCCAGTACTTC. Its protein product is CASSLFGSDLGETQYF.

This chain joins TRBV27 and TRBJ2-7; the D gene is possibly TRBD1 (6 bases). Germline V gene sequence: CDR1 MNHEY, CDR2 SMNVEV (reference sequence). The CDR3 runs 14 residues. V lost 7 bases and J lost 3, with 16 bases in between. The CDR3: CASNGAGDIYEQYF. CDR3 DNA: TGTGCCAGCAATGGGGCAGGGGATATCTACGAGCAGTACTTC.

A few counts support this clone. J is TRBJ2-1 and V is TRBV18, with 9 bases that match TRBD2. CDR1 KGHSH and CDR2 LQKENI come from the germline V gene. CDR3 size: 14 residues. J lost 8 bases, V lost 6 bases, and 8 bases had no gene match. CDR3 residues: CASSPSGMMHEQFF. CDR3 in DNA: TGTGCCAGCTCCCCTAGCGGGATGATGCATGAGCAGTTCTTC. The entire variable domain, with the rest obtained from reference TRBV18 and TRBJ2-1, is as follows: NAGVMQNPRHLVRRRGQEARLRCSPMKGHSHVYWYRQLPEEGLKFMVYLQKENIIDESGMPKERFSAEFPKEGPSILRIQQVVRGDSAAYFCASSPSGMMHEQFFGPGTRLTVL.

The CDR3 sequence is CASSEWFITSGAGGEQFF. The CDR3 nucleotides read TGTGCCAGCAGTGAATGGTTTATAACTAGCGGGGCAGGGGGTGAGCAGTTCTTC. The rearrangement links TRBV25-1 to TRBJ2-1; 10 nucleotides match TRBD2. V shed 1 base, J shed 9 bases, and the junction held 15 bases outside the gene matches. CDR3 size: 18 residues. Germline V gene lookup returns CDR1 MGHDK and CDR2 SYGVNS.

Written as DNA, the CDR3 is TGTGCCAGCGGAAACCCTAGCGGGACAAACAATGAGCAGTTCTTC. Translation: CASGNPSGTNNEQFF. The rearrangement links TRBV7-2 to TRBJ2-1; 9 bases line up with TRBD2. The CDR3 loop spans 15 amino acids. Germline values: CDR1 SGHTA, CDR2 FQGNSA. The V and J ends lost 8 bases and 5 bases, in that order; junction bases with no gene match: 10.

The chain combines TRBV6-5 with TRBJ2-7, with D hard to call. Trimming pared 0 bases from V and 3 bases from J, leaving 9 bases between. Germline V gene sequence: CDR1 MNHEY, CDR2 SVGAGI. The CDR3 spans 14 residues. The CDR3 spells CASSYSHSNYEQYF. As DNA, the CDR3 is TGTGCCAGCAGTTACTCCCACAGTAACTACGAGCAGTACTTC.

The chain links TRBV19 to TRBJ2-7, with 10 bases identical to TRBD2. Germline V CDR1 and CDR2: LNHDA, SQIVND (reference sequence). The length of the CDR3 is 13 residues. V gave up 6 bases and J gave up 1 base; unmatched junction bases: 0. CDR3: CASRAGGSYEQYF. DNA for the CDR3: TGTGCCAGTAGAGCGGGAGGGTCCTACGAGCAGTACTTC.

V is TRBV5-1 and J is TRBJ2-5; D unresolved. V shed 2 bases and J shed 3 bases, with 5 bases lying between them. This CDR3 region has 12 residues. Per the germline V gene, CDR1 is SGHRS and CDR2 is YFSETQ. In DNA form, the CDR3 reads TGCGCCAGCAGCTTCCCGGAAGAGACCCAGTACTTC. Encoded protein: CASSFPEETQYF.

This clone is a singleton in its sample. V usage is TRBV7-9 and J usage is TRBJ2-7; no definite D call. From germline, CDR1 is SEHNR and CDR2 FQNEAQ (reference sequence). CDR3 length equals 13 residues. Trimming removed 1 base at V and 3 bases at J, with 7 bases between. CDR3 residues: CASSLVNSYEQYF. DNA of the CDR3: TGTGCCAGCAGCTTAGTAAATAGCTACGAGCAGTACTTC.

This clone was observed a few times. This chain links TRBV7-9 with TRBJ2-1; D is uncertain. The ends were cut back, 3 bases at V and 8 bases at J, with 8 bases in the middle. The CDR3 loop spans 12 amino acids. Looked up from germline, CDR1 is SEHNR and CDR2 is FQNEAQ (reference sequence). CDR3 in amino acids: CASSLSLHEQFF. Here the CDR3 DNA reads TGTGCCAGCAGCTTGTCCCTCCATGAGCAGTTCTTC.

The V call is TRBV7-7, the J call TRBJ2-5; 11 nucleotides line up with TRBD2. Per the germline V gene, CDR1 is SSHAT and CDR2 is FNYEAQ (reference sequence). J was trimmed by 5 bases and V by 3 bases; bases with no gene match: 5. CDR3 size: 15 residues. CDR3 coding DNA: TGTGCCAGCAGCTTTGGTAGCGGGGGGGTTGAGACCCAGTACTTC. Its protein is CASSFGSGGVETQYF.

CDR3 DNA sequence: TGTGCCAGTAGTATATTCGGCGGCTACAATCAGCCCCAGCATTTT. Its protein is CASSIFGGYNQPQHF. The chain uses TRBV19 and TRBJ1-5; D is undetermined. Trimming left V 2 bases short and J 3 bases short, with 11 bases between. CDR1 and CDR2 from the germline V gene are LNHDA and SQIVND (reference sequence). CDR3 length equals 15 residues.

Turning to this clone: At one of its ends the junction is not consistent with the germline gene, which may arise from a read error. This chain links TRBV9 with TRBJ2-2, with TRBD2 matching over 11 bases. The CDR3 extends over 22 amino acids. Germline lookup yields CDR1 SGDLS and CDR2 YYNGEE. The CDR3, as DNA: TGTGCCAGCAGCCCCTCCCCCTTTAGCGGGAGGGCGGATCCCCGAGGGACCGGGGAACTGTTTTTT. Translating gives CASSPSPFSGRADPRGTGELFF.

V is TRBV7-9 and J is TRBJ1-4, with D possibly being TRBD1 (5 bases). There are 14 residues in the CDR3. Germline V gene data show CDR1 as SEHNR and CDR2 as FQNEAQ (reference sequence). The ends were cut back, 6 bases at V and 7 bases at J, with 15 bases in the middle. The CDR3 is CASRSKLGGEKLFF. CDR3 DNA: TGTGCCAGCAGATCTAAACTGGGGGGTGAAAAACTGTTTTTT.

This chain joins TRBV19 and TRBJ2-7; D possibly corresponds to TRBD1 (5 bases). Germline loops: CDR1 LNHDA, CDR2 SQIVND (reference sequence). CDR3 size: 14 residues. The V and J ends lost 3 bases and 4 bases respectively, with 13 bases between them. The CDR3 region is CASSIVQGGYEQYF. The CDR3 DNA follows: TGTGCCAGTAGTATTGTTCAGGGTGGGTACGAGCAGTACTTC. Using reference TRBV19 and TRBJ2-7 for the parts outside the CDR3, the full variable domain is DGGITQSPKYLFRKEGQNVTLSCEQNLNHDAMYWYRQDPGQGLRLIYYSQIVNDFQKGDIAEGYSVSREKKESFPLTVTSAQKNPTAFYLCASSIVQGGYEQYFGPGTRLTVT.

This rearrangement joins TRBV27 to TRBJ2-7; D possibly corresponds to TRBD1 (5 bases). V lost 1 base and J lost 4, with 8 bases in between. This CDR3 is built from 13 residues. Germline CDR1 reads MNHEY; CDR2 reads SMNVEV (reference sequence). Written as DNA, the CDR3 is TGTGCCAGCAGTTTATACGACAGTTACGAGCAGTACTTC. It specifies CASSLYDSYEQYF.

This clone occurred a few times. The genes are TRBV5-1 and TRBJ2-3; tentatively, D is TRBD1 (5 bases). CDR3 length equals 19 residues. V dropped 5 bases and J dropped 0 bases, with 25 bases sitting between them. The germline gives CDR1 SGHRS, CDR2 YFSETQ. DNA for the CDR3: TGCGCCAGCAGAGGGGTCGCGACAGTGGGTTTAACTAGCACAGATACGCAGTATTTT. Residues: CASRGVATVGLTSTDTQYF.

The chain uses TRBV27 and TRBJ2-3; 11 bases fit TRBD2. The CDR3 has 14 amino acids. After removal of 6 bases from V and 7 bases from J, the junction contained 6 bases not matched to a gene. The germline V gene encodes CDR1 MNHEY and CDR2 SMNVEV (reference sequence). CDR3 in amino acids: CASRALAGEHTQYF. DNA for the CDR3: TGTGCCAGCAGGGCACTAGCGGGAGAGCATACGCAGTATTTT.

The chain is built from TRBV28 and TRBJ2-1, with a weak D call TRBD2 (5 bases). CDR3 size: 13 residues. The germline gives CDR1 MDHEN, CDR2 SYDVKM. The germline V and J ends were trimmed by 4 bases and 7 bases, with 11 bases remaining between them. CDR3 amino acids: CASSSMRVNEQFF. The CDR3 nucleotides are TGTGCCAGCAGTTCCATGCGGGTGAATGAGCAGTTCTTC.

The chain links TRBV15 to TRBJ1-2; a weak D match, TRBD1 (5 bases). The CDR3 has 13 residues. Germline assignment: CDR1 LNHNV and CDR2 YYDKDF (reference sequence). Trimming took off 7 bases at V and 8 bases at J, with 17 bases between the two ends. CDR3 in DNA: TGTGCCACCAAAGCTCAGGGCTATGTGGGCTACACCTTC. The encoded protein is CATKAQGYVGYTF.

This clone was detected a few times. The chain is built from TRBV18 and TRBJ1-1; 7 bases match TRBD1. The trim removed 4 bases at V and 0 bases at J, leaving 8 bases unmatched. The length of the CDR3 is 16 residues. Germline values: CDR1 KGHSH, CDR2 LQKENI. The CDR3, as DNA: TGTGCCAGCTCACTCCGACAGGGTTCCATGAACACTGAAGCTTTCTTT. Its translation: CASSLRQGSMNTEAFF.

CDR3 residues: CASSQVRDLQGAYEQYF. Written as DNA, the CDR3 is TGTGCCAGCAGCCAAGTCCGTGATCTTCAGGGTGCCTACGAGCAGTACTTC. This chain connects TRBV14 to TRBJ2-7; tentatively, D is TRBD1 (5 bases). Germline assignment: CDR1 SGHDN and CDR2 FVKESK. Trimming pared 1 base from V and 2 bases from J, leaving 18 bases between. The CDR3 extends over 17 amino acids. Full variable domain (rest looked up from reference TRBV14 and TRBJ2-7): EAGVTQFPSHSVIEKGQTVTLRCDPISGHDNLYWYRRVMGKEIKFLLHFVKESKQDESGMPNNRFLAERTGGTYSTLKVQPAELEDSGVYFCASSQVRDLQGAYEQYFGPGTRLTVT.

The J gene is TRBJ2-3, the V gene TRBV15; 7 nucleotides align to TRBD2. The CDR3 is 15 amino acids. V dropped 0 bases and J dropped 6; count of bases not matched to a gene: 6. From germline, CDR1 is LNHNV and CDR2 YYDKDF (reference sequence). CDR3 sequence (DNA): TGTGCCACCAGCAGAGATCGAGGGGAGGGGGATACGCAGTATTTT. Translation gives CATSRDRGEGDTQYF.